This TCR beta chain was identified in a study of cytomegalovirus exposure and HLA in healthy donors. The overall study: HLA-typed donors were the source of about 90 million unique TCRs held in an early data release. The study placed about four fifths of its approximately 400 genotyped donors in the Caucasian-associated ancestry cluster.

The PCR ran on 60 Vbeta and 13 Jbeta primers. Sequenced by immunoSEQ multiplex PCR; TCRdb stores in-frame clones only, minus some. The repertoire holds about 190,000 clones, roughly 79% seen once, with less than 2% in the top ten. Germline values: CDR1 MGHRA, CDR2 YSYEKL. CDR3 length: 17 residues. V trimming: 2 bases; J trimming: 5 bases; junction bases outside the gene matches: 9. This chain connects TRBV4-1 to TRBJ2-1, with 10 bases aligning to TRBD2. The clonotype originates from a woman between 18 and 29 years old in good health and CMV-seronegative. The specimen sequenced was PBMCs. The CDR3 sequence: CASSQHLSGGADNEQFF. CDR3 nucleotide sequence: TGCGCCAGCAGCCAACACTTGAGCGGGGGGGCTGACAATGAGCAGTTCTTC.